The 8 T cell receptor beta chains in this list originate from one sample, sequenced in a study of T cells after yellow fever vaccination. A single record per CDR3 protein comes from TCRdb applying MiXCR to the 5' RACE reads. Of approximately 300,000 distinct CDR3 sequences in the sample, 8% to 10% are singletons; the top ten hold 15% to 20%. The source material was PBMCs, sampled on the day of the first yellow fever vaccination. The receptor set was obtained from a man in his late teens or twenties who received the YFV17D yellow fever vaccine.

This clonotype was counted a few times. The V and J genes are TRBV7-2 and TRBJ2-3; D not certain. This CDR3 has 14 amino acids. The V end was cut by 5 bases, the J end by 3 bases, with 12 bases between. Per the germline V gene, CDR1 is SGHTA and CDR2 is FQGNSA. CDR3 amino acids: CASSQAFATDTQYF. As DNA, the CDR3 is TGTGCCAGCAGCCAAGCTTTCGCAACAGATACGCAGTATTTT.

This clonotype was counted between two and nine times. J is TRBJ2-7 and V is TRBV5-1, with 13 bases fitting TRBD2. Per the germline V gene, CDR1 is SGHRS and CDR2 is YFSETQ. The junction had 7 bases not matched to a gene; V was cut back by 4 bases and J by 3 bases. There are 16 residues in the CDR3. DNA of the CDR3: TGCGCCAGCAGCAGGACTAGCGGGGGCCTTCACTACGAGCAGTACTTC. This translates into CASSRTSGGLHYEQYF.

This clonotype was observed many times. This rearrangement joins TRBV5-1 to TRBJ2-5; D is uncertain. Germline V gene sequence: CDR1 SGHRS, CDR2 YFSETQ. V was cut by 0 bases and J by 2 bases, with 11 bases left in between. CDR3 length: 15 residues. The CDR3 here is CASSLAVQGQETQYF. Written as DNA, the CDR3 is TGCGCCAGCAGCTTGGCCGTACAAGGGCAAGAGACCCAGTACTTC. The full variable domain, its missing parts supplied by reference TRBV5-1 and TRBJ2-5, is KAGVTQTPRYLIKTRGQQVTLSCSPISGHRSVSWYQQTPGQGLQFLFEYFSETQRNKGNFPGRFSGRQFSNSRSEMNVSTLELGDSALYLCASSLAVQGQETQYFGPGTRLLVL.

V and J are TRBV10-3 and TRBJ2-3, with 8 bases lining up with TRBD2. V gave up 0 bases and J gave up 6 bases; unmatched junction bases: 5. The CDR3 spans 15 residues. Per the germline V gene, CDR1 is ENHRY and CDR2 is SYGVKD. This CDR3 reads CAISESTGGPDTQYF. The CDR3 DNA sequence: TGTGCCATCAGTGAGTCGACGGGGGGGCCCGATACGCAGTATTTT.

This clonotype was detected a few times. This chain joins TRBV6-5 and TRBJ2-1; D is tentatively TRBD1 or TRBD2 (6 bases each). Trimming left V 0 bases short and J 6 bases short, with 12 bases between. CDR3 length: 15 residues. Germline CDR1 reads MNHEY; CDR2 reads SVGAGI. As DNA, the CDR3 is TGTGCCAGCAGTTACTCGGGGGGCAGGGTCAATGAGCAGTTCTTC. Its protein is CASSYSGGRVNEQFF.

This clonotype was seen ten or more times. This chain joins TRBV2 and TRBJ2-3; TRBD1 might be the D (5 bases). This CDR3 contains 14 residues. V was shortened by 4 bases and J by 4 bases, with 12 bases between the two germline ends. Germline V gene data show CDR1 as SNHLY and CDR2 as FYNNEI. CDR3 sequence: CASSVMGPADTQYF. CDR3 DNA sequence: TGTGCCAGCAGTGTTATGGGGCCGGCAGATACGCAGTATTTT.

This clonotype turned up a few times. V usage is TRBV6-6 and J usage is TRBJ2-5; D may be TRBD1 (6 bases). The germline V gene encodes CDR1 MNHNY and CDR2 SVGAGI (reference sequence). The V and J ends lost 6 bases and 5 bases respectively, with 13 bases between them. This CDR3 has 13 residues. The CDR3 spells CASRAGVWETQYF. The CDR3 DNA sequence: TGTGCCAGCAGAGCAGGGGTTTGGGAGACCCAGTACTTC.

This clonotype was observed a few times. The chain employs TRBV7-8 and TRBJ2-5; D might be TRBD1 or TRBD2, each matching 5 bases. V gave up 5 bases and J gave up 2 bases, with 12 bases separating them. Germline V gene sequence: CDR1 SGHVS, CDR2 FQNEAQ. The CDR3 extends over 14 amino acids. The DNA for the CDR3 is TGTGCCAGCAGCCGGGGACGGGTACAAGAGACCCAGTACTTC. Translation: CASSRGRVQETQYF.